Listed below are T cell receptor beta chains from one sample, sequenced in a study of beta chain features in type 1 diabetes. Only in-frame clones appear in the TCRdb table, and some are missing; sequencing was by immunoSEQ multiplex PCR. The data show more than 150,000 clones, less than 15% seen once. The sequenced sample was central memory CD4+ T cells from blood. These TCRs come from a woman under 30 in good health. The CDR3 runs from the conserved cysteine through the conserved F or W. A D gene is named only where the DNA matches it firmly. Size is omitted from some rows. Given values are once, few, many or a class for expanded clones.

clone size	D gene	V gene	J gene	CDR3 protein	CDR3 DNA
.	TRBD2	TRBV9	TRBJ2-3	CASSVGTSGKGTQYF	TGTGCCAGCAGCGTGGGGACTAGCGGGAAGGGTACGCAGTATTTT
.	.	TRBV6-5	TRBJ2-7	CASSKTRGNEQYF	TGTGCCAGCAGTAAAACTAGGGGGAACGAGCAGTACTTC
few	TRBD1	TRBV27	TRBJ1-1	CASSPPGTAMNTEAFF	TGTGCCAGCAGTCCGCCGGGGACAGCCATGAACACTGAAGCTTTCTTT
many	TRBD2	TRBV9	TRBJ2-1	CASSRLLAGATSEQFF	TGTGCCAGCAGTCGATTACTAGCGGGGGCTACAAGTGAGCAGTTCTTC
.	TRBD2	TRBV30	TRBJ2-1	CAWRLAGLVRNEQFF	TGTGCCTGGAGACTCGCGGGACTAGTCCGCAATGAGCAGTTCTTC
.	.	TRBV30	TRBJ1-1	CASARKQTVTEAFF	TGTGCCTCCGCGCGGAAACAAACGGTTACTGAAGCTTTCTTT
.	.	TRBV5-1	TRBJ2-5	CASAPSGTQETQYF	TGCGCCAGCGCACCCAGCGGAACCCAAGAGACCCAGTACTTC
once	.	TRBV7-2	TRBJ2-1	CASSFPPAGRQFF	TGTGCCAGCAGCTTTCCCCCCGCGGGACGGCAGTTCTTC
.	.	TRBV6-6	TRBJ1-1	CASSYSVNTEAFF	TGTGCCAGCAGTTACAGCGTGAACACTGAAGCTTTCTTT
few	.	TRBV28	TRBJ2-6	CASSLFSSGANVLTF	TGTGCCAGCAGTTTATTTTCTTCTGGGGCCAACGTCCTGACTTTC
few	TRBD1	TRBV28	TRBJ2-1	CASSLRGTGPENEQFF	TGTGCCAGCAGCCTGAGGGGGACAGGGCCCGAGAATGAGCAGTTCTTC
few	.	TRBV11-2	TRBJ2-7	CASSLVSGYEQYF	TGTGCCAGCAGCTTAGTTTCAGGCTACGAGCAGTACTTC
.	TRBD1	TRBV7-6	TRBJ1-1	CASRRQGNTEAFF	TGTGCCAGCAGGAGACAGGGGAACACTGAAGCTTTCTTT
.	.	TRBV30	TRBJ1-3	CAWSEGLSGNTIYF	TGTGCCTGGAGTGAGGGGCTCTCTGGAAACACCATATATTTT
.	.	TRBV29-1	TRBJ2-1	CSVEAPGTYNEQFF	TGCAGCGTTGAGGCACCGGGGACCTACAATGAGCAGTTCTTC
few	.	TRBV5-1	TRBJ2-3	CASVLGGGADTQYF	TGCGCCAGCGTCTTGGGAGGAGGGGCAGATACGCAGTATTTT
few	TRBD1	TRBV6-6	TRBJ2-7	CASSPPGTVYEQYF	TGTGCCAGCAGCCCCCCCGGGACAGTCTACGAGCAGTACTTC
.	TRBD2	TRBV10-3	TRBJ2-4	CAISERGLAGEAKNIQYF	TGTGCCATCAGTGAACGGGGACTAGCGGGAGAAGCCAAAAACATTCAGTACTTC
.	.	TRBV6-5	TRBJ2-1	CASSYLPGSPRNEQFF	TGTGCCAGCAGTTACCTACCCGGGTCCCCTCGAAATGAGCAGTTCTTC
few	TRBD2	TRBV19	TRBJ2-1	CASSTQGLVAEQFF	TGTGCCAGTAGTACCCAAGGACTAGTGGCTGAGCAGTTCTTC
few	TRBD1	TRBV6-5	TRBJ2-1	CASTRTGTYNEQFF	TGTGCCAGCACCCGGACAGGGACATACAATGAGCAGTTCTTC
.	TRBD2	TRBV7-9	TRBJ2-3	CASSSGLAGTDTQYF	TGTGCCAGCAGCTCGGGACTAGCCGGCACAGATACGCAGTATTTT
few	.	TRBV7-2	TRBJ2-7	CASSQGRGSYEQYF	TGTGCCAGCAGCCAGGGGCGGGGGTCCTACGAGCAGTACTTC
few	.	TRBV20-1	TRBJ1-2	CSVKTVRGYTF	TGCAGTGTTAAGACAGTCCGTGGCTACACCTTC
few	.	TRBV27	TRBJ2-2	CASSFYPPVSGELFF	TGTGCCAGCAGTTTTTATCCCCCAGTCTCCGGGGAGCTGTTTTTT
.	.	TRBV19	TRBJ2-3	CASSMAGTRTDTQYF	TGTGCCAGTAGTATGGCAGGAACTAGAACAGATACGCAGTATTTT
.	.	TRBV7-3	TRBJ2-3	CASSSASVGNTQYF	TGTGCCAGCAGCTCAGCTAGCGTCGGGAATACGCAGTATTTT
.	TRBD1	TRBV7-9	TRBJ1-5	CASSGGQDNQPQHF	TGTGCCAGCAGCGGTGGACAGGACAATCAGCCCCAGCATTTT
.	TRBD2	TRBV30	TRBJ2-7	CAWSSGLAGRYEQYF	TGTGCCTGGAGCTCGGGACTAGCGGGAAGGTACGAGCAGTACTTC
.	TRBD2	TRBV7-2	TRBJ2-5	CASSIAGAGETQYF	TGTGCCAGCAGTATAGCGGGAGCGGGTGAGACCCAGTACTTC
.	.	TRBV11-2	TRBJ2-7	CASSLENGLLGYEQYF	TGTGCCAGCAGCTTAGAGAATGGGCTACTTGGCTACGAGCAGTACTTC
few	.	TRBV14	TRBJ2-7	CASSQIGVEQYF	TGTGCCAGCAGCCAAATCGGGGTCGAGCAGTACTTC
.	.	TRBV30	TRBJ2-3	CAWSVLAADTQYF	TGTGCCTGGAGTGTACTAGCTGCAGATACGCAGTATTTT
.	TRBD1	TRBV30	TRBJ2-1	CAGAPVTTGGFYNEQFF	TGTGCCGGAGCCCCTGTAACAACAGGGGGTTTCTACAATGAGCAGTTCTTC
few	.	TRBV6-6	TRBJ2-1	CASSYESSYNEQFF	TGTGCCAGCAGTTACGAGAGCTCCTACAATGAGCAGTTCTTC
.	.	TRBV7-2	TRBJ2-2	CASSLFSADTGELFF	TGTGCCAGCAGCTTATTCAGCGCAGACACCGGGGAGCTGTTTTTT
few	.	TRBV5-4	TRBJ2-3	CASSYLGTPDTQYF	TGTGCCAGCAGCTACCTCGGGACACCAGATACGCAGTATTTT
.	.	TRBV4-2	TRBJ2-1	CASSQAAGPKENEQFF	TGTGCCAGCAGCCAAGCCGCAGGGCCGAAAGAGAATGAGCAGTTCTTC
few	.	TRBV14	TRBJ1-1	CASSHLRGATEAFF	TGTGCCAGCAGCCACCTCAGGGGTGCCACTGAAGCTTTCTTT
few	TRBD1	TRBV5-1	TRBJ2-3	CASSSLGGDSNTQYF	TGCGCCAGCAGCAGCCTAGGGGGCGATTCCAATACGCAGTATTTT
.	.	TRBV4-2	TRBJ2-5	CASSQDRLARETQYF	TGTGCCAGCAGCCAAGATCGGCTAGCACGAGAGACCCAGTACTTC
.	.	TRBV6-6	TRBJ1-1	CASRRTGEAFF	TGTGCCAGCAGGCGGACGGGGGAAGCTTTCTTT
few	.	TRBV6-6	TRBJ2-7	CASSSGQLAYEQYF	TGTGCCAGCAGTAGTGGACAGCTAGCCTACGAGCAGTACTTC
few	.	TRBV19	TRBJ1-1	CASIDRGGTNEAFF	TGTGCCAGTATCGATAGGGGAGGAACTAATGAAGCTTTCTTT
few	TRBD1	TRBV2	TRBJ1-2	CASRKDRVGNYGYTF	TGTGCCAGCAGGAAGGACAGGGTGGGGAACTATGGCTACACCTTC
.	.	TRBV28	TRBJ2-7	CASSSRVGEQYF	TGTGCCAGCAGTTCCAGGGTGGGCGAGCAGTACTTC
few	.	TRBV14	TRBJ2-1	CASSQDPGPKGNEQFF	TGTGCCAGCAGCCAAGATCCAGGCCCAAAAGGCAATGAGCAGTTCTTC
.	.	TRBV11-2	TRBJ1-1	CASSRDLMNTEAFF	TGTGCCAGCAGCCGAGATCTAATGAACACTGAAGCTTTCTTT